What follows are 7 T cell receptor beta chains derived from one specimen sequenced in a study of Ad26.COV2.S vaccination and SARS-CoV-2 variants (dated by TCRdb to 2020 to 2022). The method was the immunoSEQ multiplex PCR assay. Sourced from immuneACCESS, this table was stored by TCRdb with only in-frame sequences that have V and J called. A share of the clones is absent; for the studies checked, an unresolved V gene accounts for under half, and the remainder has no known explanation. In this sample the table shows over 90,000 clones, less than 85% of which occur a single time. Approximately 15% of the sample lies in the top ten. What the time point label conveys for this sample: individuals recovered from natural SARS-CoV-2 infection. The source material was peripheral blood, sampled after recovery from COVID-19. Source of these receptors: a human donor who had recovered from COVID-19.

The chain's CDR3 is CASSLGPNQGSLGGYTF. Written as DNA, the CDR3 is TGTGCCAGCAGCTTAGGTCCGAACCAGGGGTCCCTGGGTGGCTACACCTTC. The rearrangement links TRBV7-2 to TRBJ1-2; a possible D gene is TRBD1 (6 bases). Trimming stripped 1 base from V and 7 bases from J, with 22 bases between. The CDR3 is 17 residues long. Germline loops: CDR1 SGHTA, CDR2 FQGNSA. Variable domain in full (rest from reference TRBV7-2 and TRBJ1-2): GAGVSQSPSNKVTEKGKDVELRCDPISGHTALYWYRQSLGQGLEFLIYFQGNSAPDKSGLPSDRFSAERTGGSVSTLTIQRTQQEDSAVYLCASSLGPNQGSLGGYTFGSGTRLTVV.

The genes are TRBV7-9 and TRBJ2-1; 9 bases agree with TRBD1. The V and J ends lost 5 bases and 9 bases, in that order; junction bases with no gene match: 14. The CDR3 has 16 residues. Germline CDR1 reads SEHNR; CDR2 reads FQNEAQ (reference sequence). The CDR3 spells CASSLLRTGVVAEQFF. The CDR3 DNA reads TGTGCCAGCAGCCTTCTCAGGACAGGGGTGGTTGCTGAGCAGTTCTTC.

The chain recombines TRBV29-1 with TRBJ2-2; D unclear. The CDR3 has 15 amino acids. The germline V and J ends were trimmed by 8 bases and 2 bases, with 18 bases remaining between them. CDR1 SQVTM and CDR2 ANQGSEA come from the germline V gene. Written as DNA, the CDR3 is TGCAGCATCCTTGGGGTCTCCGCCAACACCGGGGAGCTGTTTTTT. Amino acids: CSILGVSANTGELFF.

This chain joins TRBV4-3 and TRBJ2-1; 11 bases fit TRBD2. From germline, CDR1 is LGHNA and CDR2 YSLEER. The V gene end was trimmed by 0 bases and the J gene end by 5 bases; junction bases not matched to a gene: 6. CDR3 size: 17 residues. The chain's CDR3 is CASSQDRLAGGHNEQFF. DNA for the CDR3: TGCGCCAGCAGCCAAGACAGGCTAGCGGGGGGCCACAATGAGCAGTTCTTC.

This sequence joins TRBV20-1 and TRBJ1-2; weak D call: TRBD1 (5 bases). The CDR3 is 14 residues long. The germline V gene encodes CDR1 DFQATT and CDR2 SNEGSKA (reference sequence). V was pared by 3 bases and J by 0 bases, with 11 bases between. The CDR3 is CSASKQAPNYGYTF. CDR3 bases: TGCAGTGCTAGTAAACAGGCCCCTAACTATGGCTACACCTTC.

V and J are TRBV6-2 or TRBV6-3 and TRBJ2-4; D remains ambiguous. Trimming took 6 bases from V and 8 from J, leaving 11 bases between them. Germline assignment: CDR1 MNHEY and CDR2 SVGEGT. The CDR3 is made up of 12 amino acids. CDR3 residues: CASSPTEDIQYF. The CDR3 DNA reads TGTGCCAGCAGCCCCACTGAGGACATTCAGTACTTC.

This chain connects TRBV7-9 to TRBJ2-4; perhaps TRBD1 as D (6 bases). The V end lost 5 bases, the J end lost 0 bases, and 11 bases lay between the germline ends. This CDR3 has 15 amino acids. Germline V lookup: CDR1 SEHNR, CDR2 FQNEAQ (reference sequence). CDR3 region: CASSRTELAKNIQYF. The CDR3 nucleotides read TGTGCCAGCAGCCGGACAGAACTAGCCAAAAACATTCAGTACTTC.